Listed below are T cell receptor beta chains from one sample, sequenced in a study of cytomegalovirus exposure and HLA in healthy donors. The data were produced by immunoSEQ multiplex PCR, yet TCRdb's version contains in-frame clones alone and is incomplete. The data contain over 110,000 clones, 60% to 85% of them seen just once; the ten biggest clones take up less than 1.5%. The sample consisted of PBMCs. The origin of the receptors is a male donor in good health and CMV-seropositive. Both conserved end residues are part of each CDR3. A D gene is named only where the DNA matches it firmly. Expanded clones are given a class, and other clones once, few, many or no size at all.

CDR3aa: CASSSRRGPTNEQFF
CDR3nt: TGTGCCAGCAGCTCTCGGCGGGGTCCCACCAATGAGCAGTTCTTC
d_gene: -
v_gene: TRBV7-8
abundance: -
j_gene: TRBJ2-1
len: 15

CDR3aa: CASSLALGAFGYGYTF
CDR3nt: TGTGCCAGCAGCTTAGCGTTGGGGGCCTTTGGCTATGGCTACACCTTC
d_gene: -
v_gene: TRBV7-9
abundance: -
j_gene: TRBJ1-2
len: 16

CDR3aa: CASSQDADPNYGYTF
CDR3nt: TGCGCCAGCAGCCAAGATGCAGATCCTAACTATGGCTACACCTTC
d_gene: -
v_gene: TRBV4-1
abundance: -
j_gene: TRBJ1-2
len: 15

CDR3aa: CASSRGLAWRNEQFF
CDR3nt: TGTGCCAGCAGTCGAGGACTAGCATGGCGTAATGAGCAGTTCTTC
d_gene: TRBD2
v_gene: TRBV27
abundance: -
j_gene: TRBJ2-1
len: 15

CDR3aa: CASSLYQGKGSGANVLTF
CDR3nt: TGTGCCAGCAGTTTATATCAGGGGAAAGGGTCTGGGGCCAACGTCCTGACTTTC
d_gene: -
v_gene: TRBV28
abundance: -
j_gene: TRBJ2-6
len: 18

CDR3aa: CASSPGPVNTEAFF
CDR3nt: TGTGCCAGCAGTCCAGGGCCCGTGAACACTGAAGCTTTCTTT
d_gene: -
v_gene: TRBV11-2
abundance: -
j_gene: TRBJ1-1
len: 14

CDR3aa: CASSFGLADIYNEQFF
CDR3nt: TGTGCCAGCAGTTTCGGACTAGCGGATATCTACAATGAGCAGTTCTTC
d_gene: TRBD2
v_gene: TRBV25-1
abundance: -
j_gene: TRBJ2-1
len: 16

CDR3aa: CASRAGFGGGSSYNEQFF
CDR3nt: TGTGCCAGCAGAGCGGGTTTTGGCGGGGGGAGTTCCTACAATGAGCAGTTCTTC
d_gene: TRBD2
v_gene: TRBV2
abundance: -
j_gene: TRBJ2-1
len: 18

CDR3aa: CASGKTGVADETQYF
CDR3nt: TGTGCCAGCGGCAAAACGGGGGTAGCGGATGAGACCCAGTACTTC
d_gene: -
v_gene: TRBV6-6
abundance: -
j_gene: TRBJ2-5
len: 15

CDR3aa: CASNPLASVYNEQFF
CDR3nt: TGTGCCAGCAACCCCCTAGCTAGTGTCTACAATGAGCAGTTCTTC
d_gene: -
v_gene: TRBV5-8
abundance: -
j_gene: TRBJ2-1
len: 15

CDR3aa: CASSPGSGNQPQHF
CDR3nt: TGTGCCAGCAGCCCAGGGTCAGGCAATCAGCCCCAGCATTTT
d_gene: -
v_gene: TRBV7-9
abundance: -
j_gene: TRBJ1-5
len: 14

CDR3aa: CASSLVLGGAQYF
CDR3nt: TGTGCCAGCAGCTTAGTTTTGGGGGGGGCCCAGTACTTC
d_gene: TRBD2
v_gene: TRBV7-2
abundance: -
j_gene: TRBJ2-5
len: 13

CDR3aa: CASRTRAVNNQPQHF
CDR3nt: TGTGCCAGCCGAACTAGGGCAGTAAATAATCAGCCCCAGCATTTT
d_gene: -
v_gene: TRBV28
abundance: -
j_gene: TRBJ1-5
len: 15

CDR3aa: CASSFEQGTYNEQFF
CDR3nt: TGTGCCAGCAGCTTCGAACAGGGGACCTACAATGAGCAGTTCTTC
d_gene: TRBD1
v_gene: TRBV7-3
abundance: few
j_gene: TRBJ2-1
len: 15

CDR3aa: CASRRTSGPYNEQFF
CDR3nt: TGTGCCAGTAGACGGACTAGCGGACCCTACAATGAGCAGTTCTTC
d_gene: TRBD2
v_gene: TRBV19
abundance: few
j_gene: TRBJ2-1
len: 15

CDR3aa: CASSPLAGSTYNEQFF
CDR3nt: TGTGCCAGCAGCCCTTTAGCGGGGTCGACCTACAATGAGCAGTTCTTC
d_gene: TRBD2
v_gene: TRBV7-3
abundance: -
j_gene: TRBJ2-1
len: 16

CDR3aa: CASSFNIPGADTQYF
CDR3nt: TGTGCCAGCAGCTTTAATATCCCAGGGGCAGATACGCAGTATTTT
d_gene: -
v_gene: TRBV7-9
abundance: -
j_gene: TRBJ2-3
len: 15

CDR3aa: CASSRDYSYEQYF
CDR3nt: TGTGCCAGCAGCCGGGACTACTCCTACGAGCAGTACTTC
d_gene: TRBD2
v_gene: TRBV5-4
abundance: -
j_gene: TRBJ2-7
len: 13

CDR3aa: CAAPLRDWTNNEQFF
CDR3nt: TGTGCCGCTCCCCTCCGGGACTGGACGAACAATGAGCAGTTCTTC
d_gene: -
v_gene: TRBV5-3
abundance: -
j_gene: TRBJ2-1
len: 15

CDR3aa: CASRPPSGRANEQFF
CDR3nt: TGTGCCAGCAGACCACCTAGCGGGAGGGCCAATGAGCAGTTCTTC
d_gene: TRBD2
v_gene: TRBV27
abundance: -
j_gene: TRBJ2-1
len: 15

CDR3aa: CASSLTGLAAQETQYF
CDR3nt: TGTGCCAGCAGCTTGACAGGACTAGCGGCCCAAGAGACCCAGTACTTC
d_gene: TRBD2
v_gene: TRBV5-8
abundance: -
j_gene: TRBJ2-5
len: 16

CDR3aa: CASSLTGQGSSTGELFF
CDR3nt: TGTGCCAGCAGCTTAACGGGACAGGGGTCCTCCACCGGGGAGCTGTTTTTT
d_gene: TRBD1
v_gene: TRBV7-3
abundance: -
j_gene: TRBJ2-2
len: 17

CDR3aa: CASSLGTSSYNEQFF
CDR3nt: TGTGCCAGCAGCCTAGGGACTAGCTCCTACAATGAGCAGTTCTTC
d_gene: TRBD2
v_gene: TRBV7-3
abundance: -
j_gene: TRBJ2-1
len: 15

CDR3aa: CASRALSRESNEQFF
CDR3nt: TGTGCCAGCAGGGCCCTATCCAGGGAATCAAATGAGCAGTTCTTC
d_gene: -
v_gene: TRBV11-1
abundance: once
j_gene: TRBJ2-1
len: 15

CDR3aa: CATSGRDRGETQYF
CDR3nt: TGTGCCACCAGCGGAAGAGACAGGGGGGAGACCCAGTACTTC
d_gene: TRBD1
v_gene: TRBV15
abundance: -
j_gene: TRBJ2-5
len: 14

CDR3aa: CATGPGGQGARTEAFF
CDR3nt: TGTGCCACGGGTCCCGGGGGACAGGGGGCGAGGACTGAAGCTTTCTTT
d_gene: TRBD1
v_gene: TRBV28
abundance: -
j_gene: TRBJ1-1
len: 16

CDR3aa: CASSLELAGDEQYF
CDR3nt: TGTGCCAGCAGCTTAGAACTAGCGGGAGACGAGCAGTACTTC
d_gene: TRBD2
v_gene: TRBV7-2
abundance: -
j_gene: TRBJ2-7
len: 14

CDR3aa: CASSPSGSTQYF
CDR3nt: TGTGCCAGCAGCCCCTCCGGTTCCACGCAGTATTTT
d_gene: -
v_gene: TRBV9
abundance: -
j_gene: TRBJ2-3
len: 12

CDR3aa: CASSFLGNQPQHF
CDR3nt: TGTGCCAGCAGCTTTTTAGGCAATCAGCCCCAGCATTTT
d_gene: -
v_gene: TRBV5-8
abundance: few
j_gene: TRBJ1-5
len: 13

CDR3aa: CASSSGTGANVLTF
CDR3nt: TGTGCCAGCAGCTCGGGGACTGGGGCCAACGTCCTGACTTTC
d_gene: -
v_gene: TRBV5-6
abundance: -
j_gene: TRBJ2-6
len: 14

CDR3aa: CATSREGYDSRLYF
CDR3nt: TGTGCCACCAGCAGAGAAGGTTATGACAGCCGTTTATACTTC
d_gene: -
v_gene: TRBV15
abundance: -
j_gene: TRBJ2-7
len: 14

CDR3aa: CASSPRDYVSETQYF
CDR3nt: TGTGCCAGTAGCCCACGGGACTACGTGTCGGAGACCCAGTACTTC
d_gene: TRBD2
v_gene: TRBV19
abundance: -
j_gene: TRBJ2-5
len: 15

CDR3aa: CATSRDDSPTIEQYF
CDR3nt: TGTGCCACCAGCAGAGACGACAGCCCCACCATCGAGCAGTACTTC
d_gene: -
v_gene: TRBV15
abundance: -
j_gene: TRBJ2-7
len: 15

CDR3aa: CASSPPRGGVGELFF
CDR3nt: TGTGCCAGCTCACCACCAAGGGGTGGAGTCGGGGAGCTGTTTTTT
d_gene: -
v_gene: TRBV18
abundance: -
j_gene: TRBJ2-2
len: 15

CDR3aa: CASSPSLGQGVGQPQHF
CDR3nt: TGTGCCAGTAGTCCCTCCTTGGGACAGGGGGTCGGTCAGCCCCAGCATTTT
d_gene: TRBD1
v_gene: TRBV19
abundance: -
j_gene: TRBJ1-5
len: 17

CDR3aa: CASGDRAGYEQYF
CDR3nt: TGTGCCAGCGGTGACAGGGCCGGCTACGAGCAGTACTTC
d_gene: TRBD1
v_gene: TRBV27
abundance: -
j_gene: TRBJ2-7
len: 13

CDR3aa: CASSQDNSYNEQFF
CDR3nt: TGCGCCAGCAGCCAAGATAACTCCTACAATGAGCAGTTCTTC
d_gene: -
v_gene: TRBV4-3
abundance: once
j_gene: TRBJ2-1
len: 14

CDR3aa: CASSNPPGLAQDTQYF
CDR3nt: TGTGCCAGCAGCAATCCTCCGGGACTAGCTCAAGATACGCAGTATTTT
d_gene: TRBD2
v_gene: TRBV7-8
abundance: few
j_gene: TRBJ2-3
len: 16

CDR3aa: CASSRQYYQGGEQFF
CDR3nt: TGCGCCAGCAGCCGCCAATATTATCAGGGAGGTGAGCAGTTCTTC
d_gene: -
v_gene: TRBV4-3
abundance: -
j_gene: TRBJ2-1
len: 15

CDR3aa: CASSPETGFDGTDTQYF
CDR3nt: TGTGCCAGCAGCCCAGAGACAGGGTTCGACGGAACAGATACGCAGTATTTT
d_gene: TRBD1
v_gene: TRBV7-6
abundance: few
j_gene: TRBJ2-3
len: 17

CDR3aa: CASSPYQGASTYNEQFF
CDR3nt: TGTGCCAGCAGTCCGTACCAAGGAGCCTCAACTTACAATGAGCAGTTCTTC
d_gene: -
v_gene: TRBV27
abundance: -
j_gene: TRBJ2-1
len: 17

CDR3aa: CASTGTDYNEQFF
CDR3nt: TGTGCCAGCACGGGGACAGACTACAATGAGCAGTTCTTC
d_gene: TRBD1
v_gene: TRBV2
abundance: -
j_gene: TRBJ2-1
len: 13

CDR3aa: CAFTPATNEKLFF
CDR3nt: TGTGCCTTCACACCTGCAACTAATGAAAAACTGTTTTTT
d_gene: -
v_gene: TRBV30
abundance: once
j_gene: TRBJ1-4
len: 13

CDR3aa: CASSYSDSSHYEQYF
CDR3nt: TGTGCCAGCAGTTACTCTGACAGCTCACACTACGAGCAGTACTTC
d_gene: -
v_gene: TRBV6-5
abundance: -
j_gene: TRBJ2-7
len: 15

CDR3aa: CASSLTQGFQETQYF
CDR3nt: TGCGCCAGCAGCTTGACACAGGGATTTCAGGAGACCCAGTACTTC
d_gene: -
v_gene: TRBV5-1
abundance: once
j_gene: TRBJ2-5
len: 15

CDR3aa: CSALADTQYF
CDR3nt: TGCAGTGCTCTAGCGGATACGCAGTATTTT
d_gene: -
v_gene: TRBV20-1
abundance: few
j_gene: TRBJ2-3
len: 10

CDR3aa: CSGDLADSTDTQYF
CDR3nt: TGCAGCGGCGATCTAGCGGATAGCACAGATACGCAGTATTTT
d_gene: TRBD2
v_gene: TRBV29-1
abundance: -
j_gene: TRBJ2-3
len: 14

CDR3aa: CASSEGSSYEQYF
CDR3nt: TGTGCCAGCAGTGAGGGGAGCTCCTACGAGCAGTACTTC
d_gene: -
v_gene: TRBV2
abundance: -
j_gene: TRBJ2-7
len: 13

CDR3aa: CASSPHRGTSDGNYEQYF
CDR3nt: TGTGCCAGCAGTCCACACAGGGGGACTAGCGATGGTAACTACGAGCAGTACTTC
d_gene: TRBD2
v_gene: TRBV27
abundance: -
j_gene: TRBJ2-7
len: 18

CDR3aa: CASSLVDQPQHF
CDR3nt: TGTGCCAGCAGCTTGGTCGATCAGCCCCAGCATTTT
d_gene: -
v_gene: TRBV5-6
abundance: many
j_gene: TRBJ1-5
len: 12

CDR3aa: CASSLNGNTEAFF
CDR3nt: TGTGCCAGCAGCTTAAACGGGAACACTGAAGCTTTCTTT
d_gene: -
v_gene: TRBV7-3
abundance: -
j_gene: TRBJ1-1
len: 13

CDR3aa: CASLGASGELAYEQYF
CDR3nt: TGTGCCAGCTTGGGGGCTAGCGGGGAACTTGCCTACGAGCAGTACTTC
d_gene: TRBD2
v_gene: TRBV28
abundance: -
j_gene: TRBJ2-7
len: 16

CDR3aa: CSAPDMNTEAFF
CDR3nt: TGCAGCGCCCCAGACATGAACACTGAAGCTTTCTTT
d_gene: -
v_gene: TRBV29-1
abundance: -
j_gene: TRBJ1-1
len: 12